In this sample, the clone carrying this TCR beta chain turned up once. TCRdb's table, derived via immunoSEQ multiplex PCR, lists solely in-frame clones and lacks some. Of around 330,000 clones listed, 70% to 90% are singletons. This sample was taken from a study of blood T cell repertoires in COVID-19. Study-level information: T cells, B-cell-depleted T cells, or PBMCs provided the cDNA or gDNA that served as material.

The receptor was isolated from a woman aged 50 to 60 with active or convalescent COVID-19. The specimen was peripheral blood.

The CDR3 reads CAWDMRNTIYF. In DNA, the CDR3 is TGTGCCTGGGACATGAGAAACACCATATATTTT. The chain carries TRBV30 and TRBJ1-3, with unresolved D. Trimming cost V 5 bases and J 5 bases, with 7 bases left between them. Germline V gene sequence: CDR1 GTSNPN, CDR2 SVGIG (reference sequence). The CDR3 has 11 residues.